This TCR beta chain was obtained from a study of T cells in Graves' hyperthyroidism and ophthalmopathy. With regard to this clonotype: Its antigen is currently unknown.

From RNA transcripts, TCR beta CDR3 regions were amplified. The primer set for the first-round RT-PCR of the TCR CDR3 was HTBI. MiXCR, run by TCRdb on the multiplex PCR reads, gives a single entry per CDR3 protein. Altogether approximately 400,000 distinct CDR3 sequences are present, 15% being singletons, with the ten largest covering around a third. Each diagnosis was grounded in clinical symptoms, serum thyroxine and TRAb, thyroid ultrasound, and orbital computed tomography. General study points: Researchers found most expanded thyroid clonotypes above 0.001 in blood as well. A 13 V-J signature model discriminated ophthalmopathy versus stable hyperthyroidism.

V shed 0 bases and J shed 5 bases, with 14 bases lying between them. CDR1 and CDR2 (germline): SGDLS, YYNGEE. This CDR3 spans 16 amino acids. The specimen sequenced was blood. This clonotype was obtained from a woman between 25 and 40 years old with Graves' hyperthyroidism. This sequence joins TRBV9 and TRBJ2-2; weak D call: TRBD2 (6 bases). The DNA for the CDR3 is TGTGCCAGCAGCGTAGATACGGAGGGCCGTACCGGGGAGCTGTTTTTT. It is translated as CASSVDTEGRTGELFF.